This T cell receptor (beta chain) comes out of a study of blood T cell repertoires in COVID-19 (dated by TCRdb to 2020 to 2022). For the study in its entirety: The collaborator samples originated in the United States, Italy and Spain and spanned the acute and convalescent phases of COVID-19. The material from the prospective study consisted of cDNA or gDNA derived from T cells, B-cell-depleted T cells, or PBMCs. The dataset comprised deeply sampled blood TCRbeta repertoires from subjects exposed to, actively infected with, or recovered from COVID-19. The repertoires were released in a freely available public database meant as a resource for research on the immune response to SARS-CoV-2. The samples were drawn from the first 160 participants of the ongoing ImmuneRACE study and from 1,254 subjects provided by 6 global collaborators. Nearly every sample came with metadata listing a de-identified subject ID, COVID-19 status, age in years and sex. Where available, HLA class I and class II types were taken from metadata supplied by the sample provider and were not determined by assay-based typing.

TCRbeta CDR3 regions were amplified from genomic DNA by means of the immunoSEQ Assay, a bias-controlled multiplex PCR. As for how the authors treated the data: Within the assay, amplification of reference gene primers was used to estimate how many nucleated cells each sample contained. Sequence reads were collapsed and filtered to measure the absolute abundance of every unique TCRbeta CDR3 rearrangement. Productive Simpson clonality was computed per sample as the square root of Simpson's diversity index over productive rearrangements. TCRdb limited this immuneACCESS table to in-frame rearrangements with V and J called. A share of clones is missing; checked studies link under half to unresolved V genes, and the rest is unexplained. The V and J calls and clone size were taken over from that table, and D and trimming were inferred from the DNA. This sample has about 160,000 clones in its table, and about 74% of those were observed once. About 7.8% of the sample is taken by the ten largest.

Notes on this clone: Its target antigen remains unknown. Qualities for individual bases were not recorded, and no much larger clone is one base off.

Beyond this particular receptor, the publication reports: The amount of clinical and demographic metadata varied by source and participant and was provided uncurated.

Whole blood was collected in K2EDTA tubes by collaborating institutions according to the institutions' own protocols. For TCRbeta analysis, collaborators shipped samples as frozen whole blood, isolated PBMCs, or DNA extracted from either of those sample types. The CDR3 has 14 amino acids, counting the end cysteine and phenylalanine. The retained sequence is limited to the CDR3, 42 bases, with the frame set at the first base. The junction carries 8 bases between V and J, which are trimmed by 0 bases and 5 bases respectively. Sequences SGDLS (CDR1) and YYNGEE (CDR2) are obtained from the germline V gene.

The TCR comes from a man aged 60 to 75 with acute or convalescent COVID-19. Sequences were obtained from peripheral blood. The V and J segments used are TRBV9 and TRBJ2-2, with the D segment identity uncertain. The CDR3 region has the sequence CASSVGLTTGELFF. DNA sequence: TGTGCCAGCAGCGTAGGGCTGACTACCGGGGAGCTGTTTTTT.